The sequence of this T cell receptor (beta chain) was determined in a study of T-cell memory formation after mild COVID-19. This CDR3 has 13 amino acids. With 6 bases clipped from V and 6 bases from J, the junction kept 6 bases outside the gene matches. Germline lookup yields CDR1 DFQATT and CDR2 SNEGSKA (reference sequence). The sample holds a few counts of this clonotype. TCRdb processed the 5' RACE reads anew with MiXCR; each CDR3 protein has one entry. Of approximately 250,000 distinct CDR3 sequences in the sample, approximately 16% were seen once. The sequence was obtained from a man aged 18 to 35 who had mild COVID-19 (a few samples of this study predate the infection). Cell type and time point are not known. The rearrangement joins TRBV20-1 to TRBJ2-1, with 9 bases matching TRBD2. The specimen was PBMCs or a T cell subset sorted from them (not recorded which). The DNA for the CDR3 is TGCAGTGCAGCCGGGACTAGCCTCAATGAGCAGTTCTTC. Translated: CSAAGTSLNEQFF.